The text below deals with one T cell receptor beta chain. Its target is unknown. Sample time point: sample taken at primary tumor resection. Sequencing covered unsorted whole RNA taken from tumor, nontumor lung or frozen PBMC. Patients with untreated early-stage non-small cell lung cancer, numbering 72, were the donors. The sample originates from a study of spatial heterogeneity in lung cancer. Study-wide results and caveats: Compared with follow-up, resection was when ubiquitous expanded tumor TCRs appeared in blood more.

Unique molecular identifiers, one per molecule, were present on every TCR cDNA molecule. TCRdb fed the 5' RACE reads into MiXCR, producing one record per CDR3 protein. Of about 75,000 distinct CDR3 sequences in the sample, about 14% were seen once. The CDR3 extends over 15 amino acids. The germline V gene has CDR1 DFQATT and CDR2 SNEGSKA (reference sequence). The V end was cut by 1 base, the J end by 6 bases, with 16 bases between. The sequences come from PBMCs, collected at surgery. The receptor was derived from a male donor with early-stage non-small cell lung cancer. This chain links TRBV20-1 with TRBJ2-1; D unresolved. Here the CDR3 reads CSARALKQLRNEQFF. The CDR3, as DNA: TGCAGTGCTAGAGCCCTTAAACAGCTACGCAATGAGCAGTTCTTC.